This T cell receptor beta chain came from a study of T-cell reconstitution after alpha-beta-depleted transplantation in children. Study-wide points: At day 60, the high TCRbeta diversity found in some patients originated from recipient T cells and thymic progenitors that had survived. Expanded graft clones, several hundred of them, were reportedly the source of alpha-beta T cells about two months after transplant.

Preparation of the TCRbeta library used unique molecular identifiers. TCRdb processed the PCR reads anew with MiXCR; each CDR3 protein has one entry. The data contain about 260,000 distinct CDR3 sequences, 9.5% to 13% of them singletons. The germline CDR1 and CDR2 sequences are MDHEN and SYDVKM. CDR3 size: 14 residues. V was clipped by 5 bases and J by 4 bases; unmatched bases: 6. There are many counts of this clonotype. What it binds is unknown. The sequences come from peripheral blood, collected 180 days after TCRalphabeta/CD19-depleted stem cell transplant. The sequence was obtained from a male patient between 2 and 15 years old who had a stem cell transplant for chronic granulomatous disease, so the T cells may come from the graft donor. The chain joins TRBV28 to TRBJ2-3; 7 bases are a match to TRBD1. CDR3 coding DNA: TGTGCCAGCAGTGGGGACAGTCTCGCAGATACGCAGTATTTT. Protein sequence: CASSGDSLADTQYF. Full variable domain (missing parts from reference TRBV28 and TRBJ2-3): DVKVTQSSRYLVKRTGEKVFLECVQDMDHENMFWYRQDPGLGLRLIYFSYDVKMKEKGDIPEGYSVSREKKERFSLILESASTNQTSMYLCASSGDSLADTQYFGPGTRLTVL.